What follows are 9 T cell receptor beta chains derived from one specimen sequenced in a study of T cells after yellow fever vaccination. Using its own MiXCR run on the 5' RACE reads, TCRdb lists one record per CDR3 protein. The data show a few hundred thousand distinct CDR3 sequences, less than 9% seen once. The sequenced sample was CD4+ T cells sorted from PBMCs, obtained 15 days after the yellow fever booster vaccination. These receptors all come from a man in his thirties or forties who received the YFV17D yellow fever vaccine.

This clonotype was counted only a few times. The chain joins TRBV19 to TRBJ2-1; 14 positions match TRBD2. From germline, CDR1 is LNHDA and CDR2 SQIVND (reference sequence). This CDR3 contains 15 residues. With V trimmed by 4 bases and J by 8 bases, 4 bases remained unmatched. In DNA, the CDR3 is TGTGCCAGTAGTACCCTGGGACTAGCGGGAGATGAGCAGTTCTTC. This codes for CASSTLGLAGDEQFF.

The V call is TRBV30, the J call TRBJ1-4; D not certain. Trimming stripped 0 bases from V and 7 bases from J, with 12 bases between. This CDR3 is built from 14 residues. Germline V gene data show CDR1 as GTSNPN and CDR2 as SVGIG (reference sequence). The CDR3 protein is CAWSVGGKGEKLFF. The CDR3 DNA reads TGTGCCTGGAGTGTAGGCGGGAAGGGTGAAAAACTGTTTTTT.

This clonotype was picked up a small number of times. This chain connects TRBV6-4 to TRBJ1-1; 8 bases match TRBD1. Germline V gene lookup returns CDR1 MRHNA and CDR2 SNTAGT. Trimming took 7 bases from V and 3 from J; bases not matched to a gene: 7. This CDR3 region has 14 residues. The DNA of the CDR3 is TGTGCCAGCACCCCCGGACAGGGCGACACTGAAGCTTTCTTT. Translated, it gives CASTPGQGDTEAFF.

This clonotype was found a few times. This chain joins TRBV12-3 or TRBV12-4 and TRBJ2-1; D tentatively fits TRBD1 or TRBD2 (5 bases each). CDR3 length equals 15 residues. V gave up 5 bases and J gave up 7 bases, with 18 bases separating them. In DNA, the CDR3 is TGTGCCAGCAGTCGCCGGGACCACCTCGGGAATGAGCAGTTCTTC. This codes for CASSRRDHLGNEQFF.

CDR3 protein: CSRKASDTDTQYF. The CDR3 coding sequence is TGCAGTAGGAAGGCTAGCGACACAGATACGCAGTATTTT. The chain uses TRBV20-1 and TRBJ2-3; maybe TRBD2 (6 bases). Deletions cut 8 bases from V and 2 bases from J, with 14 bases between. This CDR3 region has 13 residues. Germline-derived CDR1 and CDR2 are DFQATT and SNEGSKA (reference sequence).

This chain connects TRBV6-5 to TRBJ2-1; no reliable D call. CDR3 size: 15 residues. V shed 0 bases and J shed 8 bases, with 14 bases lying between them. CDR1 is MNHEY, CDR2 SVGAGI, per germline. CDR3 residues: CASSYSASFRYEQFF. The DNA for the CDR3 is TGTGCCAGCAGTTACTCTGCATCGTTTCGTTATGAGCAGTTCTTC.

V gene TRBV29-1 combines with J gene TRBJ2-1; maybe TRBD2 (5 bases). The germline V and J ends were trimmed by 4 bases and 9 bases, with 10 bases remaining between them. The length of the CDR3 is 11 residues. Germline-derived CDR1 and CDR2 are SQVTM and ANQGSEA. The CDR3 sequence is CSVAGMREQFF. In nucleotides, the CDR3 is TGCAGCGTTGCCGGGATGCGTGAGCAGTTCTTC.

This clonotype was observed many times. The chain uses TRBV12-3 or TRBV12-4 and TRBJ2-7; 7 nucleotides line up with TRBD2. The CDR3 sequence is 14 residues long. The J segment lost 2 bases and the V segment lost 3 bases, leaving 4 bases of the junction unmatched. CDR3 sequence reads: CASSFGRLTYEQYF. In nucleotides, the CDR3 is TGTGCCAGCAGTTTCGGGAGGCTCACCTACGAGCAGTACTTC.

This clonotype was counted a few times. The J gene is TRBJ2-1, the V gene TRBV5-1; D perhaps matches TRBD2 (6 bases). V gave up 5 bases and J gave up 8 bases, with 14 bases separating them. This CDR3 is 13 amino acids long. The germline V gene has CDR1 SGHRS and CDR2 YFSETQ. CDR3 DNA: TGCGCCAGCAGATCTGGAGGGAGGCATGAGCAGTTCTTC. Protein sequence: CASRSGGRHEQFF.